This T cell receptor beta chain emerged from a study of Ad26.COV2.S vaccination and SARS-CoV-2 variants. Germline V gene lookup returns CDR1 SGHTA and CDR2 FQGNSA. V lost 4 bases and J lost 0; bases outside the gene matches: 10. This CDR3 has 19 residues. TCRdb's copy holds only in-frame clones and misses some; the assay was immunoSEQ multiplex PCR. The table lists about 350,000 clones, roughly nine tenths of them singletons. This TCR was recovered from a human donor who had recovered from COVID-19. The specimen was peripheral blood, collected after recovery from COVID-19. This chain links TRBV7-2 with TRBJ1-6; 9 nucleotides agree with TRBD1. The CDR3 DNA sequence: TGTGCCAGCAGCTATACGACCGGGACAGGGAGCTCCTATAATTCACCCCTCCACTTT. Its translation: CASSYTTGTGSSYNSPLHF.